One T cell receptor (beta chain) is described in this entry. This table comes from immunoSEQ multiplex PCR, and its TCRdb copy is limited to in-frame clones, with some not included. The sample records 150,000 or so clones, roughly 82% being singletons. V dropped 5 bases and J dropped 0 bases, with 10 bases sitting between them. The CDR3 extends over 14 amino acids. Germline V lookup: CDR1 SGHTA, CDR2 FQGNSA. The sample originates from a study of blood T cell repertoires in COVID-19. Study-wide context: The United States, Italy and Spain were the sources of the acute and convalescent COVID-19 samples.

This TCR was recovered from a woman in her 70s with acute or convalescent COVID-19. V is TRBV7-2 and J is TRBJ1-2; no reliable D call. Sequencing input: peripheral blood. This chain's CDR3 is CASSGAGSNYGYTF. CDR3 DNA: TGTGCCAGCAGCGGTGCGGGATCTAACTATGGCTACACCTTC.